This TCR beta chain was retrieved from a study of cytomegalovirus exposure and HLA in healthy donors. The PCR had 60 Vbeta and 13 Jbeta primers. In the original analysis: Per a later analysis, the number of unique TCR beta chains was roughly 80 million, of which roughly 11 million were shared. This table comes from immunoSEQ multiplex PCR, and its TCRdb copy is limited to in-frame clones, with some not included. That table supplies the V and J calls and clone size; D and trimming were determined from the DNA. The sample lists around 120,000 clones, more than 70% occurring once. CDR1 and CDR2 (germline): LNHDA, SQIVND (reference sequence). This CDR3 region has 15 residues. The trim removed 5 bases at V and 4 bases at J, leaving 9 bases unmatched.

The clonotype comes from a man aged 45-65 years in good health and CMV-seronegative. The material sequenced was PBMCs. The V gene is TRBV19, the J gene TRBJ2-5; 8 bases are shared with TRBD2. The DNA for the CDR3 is TGTGCCAGTAGTTCCCCGCCGGCGGGGGGAGAGACCCAGTACTTC. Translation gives CASSSPPAGGETQYF.